These 25 T cell receptor beta chains were all obtained from the same sample, sequenced in a study of T cell changes during pregnancy in multiple sclerosis. Some clones are missing from TCRdb's copy, which holds only in-frame ones; the method was immunoSEQ multiplex PCR. Found here are 85,000 to 120,000 clones, 91% of them singletons; the top ten hold roughly 1.5%. The starting material was peripheral blood, obtained before pregnancy. Every receptor here comes from a female donor with multiple sclerosis, enrolled in a pregnancy study.

The chain combines TRBV11-2 with TRBJ2-1; D possibly corresponds to TRBD2 (5 bases). CDR3 size: 17 residues. V was pared by 0 bases and J by 2 bases, with 14 bases between. Per the germline V gene, CDR1 is SGHAT and CDR2 is FQNNGV. CDR3 residues: CASSLDRTPRAYNEQFF. For the CDR3, the DNA is TGTGCCAGCAGCTTAGATCGGACTCCCCGAGCCTACAATGAGCAGTTCTTC.

The J gene is TRBJ2-7, the V gene TRBV28; possibly TRBD1 for D (6 bases). Germline V CDR1 and CDR2: MDHEN, SYDVKM. Trimming cost V 6 bases and J 3 bases, with 15 bases left between them. This CDR3 is 14 amino acids long. CDR3 loop: CASSSGTRGYEQYF. DNA for the CDR3: TGTGCCAGCAGCTCCGGGACAAGGGGCTACGAGCAGTACTTC.

The chain recombines TRBV4-3 with TRBJ2-7, with 7 bases fitting TRBD2. Trimming removed 0 bases from V and 6 bases from J; junction bases left unmatched: 5. Per germline, CDR1 LGHNA and CDR2 YSLEER. This CDR3 is 14 amino acids long. CDR3 sequence reads: CASSQEVGEGEQYF. The CDR3 coding sequence is TGCGCCAGCAGCCAAGAGGTCGGGGAGGGCGAGCAGTACTTC.

The chain uses TRBV7-2 and TRBJ2-4, with 15 bases fitting TRBD2. The V segment lost 5 bases and the J segment 1 base; nucleotides outside the gene matches: 3. Germline CDR1 reads SGHTA; CDR2 reads FQGNSA. CDR3 size: 17 residues. The CDR3 protein is CASSPGLAGGAKNIQYF. The DNA for the CDR3 is TGTGCCAGCAGCCCGGGACTAGCGGGGGGCGCCAAAAACATTCAGTACTTC.

The chain joins TRBV7-9 to TRBJ2-7; weak D call: TRBD1 (7 bases). In germline, CDR1 is SEHNR, CDR2 FQNEAQ (reference sequence). CDR3 length equals 15 residues. Trimming pared 5 bases from V and 0 bases from J, leaving 14 bases between. For the CDR3, the DNA is TGTGCCAGCAGCGGGGGGACAGAGAGCTCCTACGAGCAGTACTTC. Translating it yields CASSGGTESSYEQYF.

The V gene is TRBV11-2, the J gene TRBJ1-1; D ambiguous. CDR3 length: 13 amino acids. V shed 0 bases and J shed 4 bases, with 6 bases lying between them. Germline CDR1 is SGHAT and CDR2 is FQNNGV. The CDR3: CASSLEWATEAFF. The CDR3 region has the DNA TGTGCCAGCAGCTTAGAGTGGGCCACTGAAGCTTTCTTT. The full variable domain, rest sourced from reference TRBV11-2 and TRBJ1-1, is EAGVAQSPRYKIIEKRQSVAFWCNPISGHATLYWYQQILGQGPKLLIQFQNNGVVDDSQLPKDRFSAERLKGVDSTLKIQPAKLEDSAVYLCASSLEWATEAFFGQGTRLTVV.

The CDR3 nucleotides read TGTGCCAGCAGTTCACCCCAGGGACAGGGGGGAAACACCATATATTTT. This codes for CASSSPQGQGGNTIYF. The V gene is TRBV28, the J gene TRBJ1-3, with 10 bases identical to TRBD1. The V and J ends lost 4 bases and 4 bases, in that order; junction bases with no gene match: 7. Germline CDR1 is MDHEN and CDR2 is SYDVKM. This CDR3 comprises 16 residues. Full variable domain (outside the CDR3, taken from reference TRBV28 and TRBJ1-3): DVKVTQSSRYLVKRTGEKVFLECVQDMDHENMFWYRQDPGLGLRLIYFSYDVKMKEKGDIPEGYSVSREKKERFSLILESASTNQTSMYLCASSSPQGQGGNTIYFGEGSWLTVV.

The V call is TRBV6-5, the J call TRBJ1-1; the match to TRBD1 covers 7 bases. The CDR3 spans 13 residues. Germline loops: CDR1 MNHEY, CDR2 SVGAGI. Trimming took 5 bases from V and 4 from J; bases not matched to a gene: 4. The CDR3 here is CASSPGQTTEAFF. Written as DNA, the CDR3 is TGTGCCAGCAGTCCGGGACAGACCACTGAAGCTTTCTTT.

V gene TRBV7-9 combines with J gene TRBJ2-7, with D perhaps matching TRBD2 (6 bases). This CDR3 has 16 amino acids. Trimming pared 5 bases from V and 6 bases from J, leaving 23 bases between. The germline CDR1 and CDR2 sequences are SEHNR and FQNEAQ (reference sequence). CDR3 loop: CASSPLTASASLEQYF. The CDR3 coding sequence is TGTGCCAGCAGCCCGCTTACGGCTAGCGCCTCTCTCGAGCAGTACTTC.

The V gene is TRBV7-2, the J gene TRBJ1-2, with D possibly being TRBD1 (6 bases). CDR1 and CDR2 (germline): SGHTA, FQGNSA. CDR3 length equals 13 residues. V dropped 5 bases and J dropped 11 bases, with 18 bases sitting between them. The CDR3 here is CASSIWAGAEYTF. The CDR3 DNA sequence: TGTGCCAGCAGCATATGGGCGGGGGCGGAATACACCTTC.

A few counts support this clone. This chain links TRBV30 with TRBJ1-2; weak D call: TRBD1 (5 bases). Trimming stripped 3 bases from V and 7 bases from J, with 9 bases between. Germline V gives CDR1 GTSNPN, CDR2 SVGIG (reference sequence). The CDR3 length is 11 residues. CDR3 coding DNA: TGTGCCTGGAGCGCGGGGGGTGGCTACACCTTC. This sequence encodes CAWSAGGGYTF.

The chain is built from TRBV28 and TRBJ1-4; D remains unclear. There are 12 residues in the CDR3. V lost 3 bases, J lost 11 bases, and 10 bases lay in between. Germline V gene data show CDR1 as MDHEN and CDR2 as SYDVKM. CDR3: CASSFWATKLFF. The CDR3 DNA sequence: TGTGCCAGCAGTTTTTGGGCGACGAAACTGTTTTTT.

V and J are TRBV7-2 and TRBJ2-7; the D gene is possibly TRBD1 (5 bases). The CDR3 extends over 15 amino acids. Trimming stripped 1 base from V and 4 bases from J, with 14 bases between. Germline CDR1 and CDR2: SGHTA and FQGNSA. Written as DNA, the CDR3 is TGTGCCAGCAGCTTAGGAATGCAGGGATGGTACGAGCAGTACTTC. It encodes CASSLGMQGWYEQYF. The full variable domain, with the rest looked up from reference TRBV7-2 and TRBJ2-7, is GAGVSQSPSNKVTEKGKDVELRCDPISGHTALYWYRQSLGQGLEFLIYFQGNSAPDKSGLPSDRFSAERTGGSVSTLTIQRTQQEDSAVYLCASSLGMQGWYEQYFGPGTRLTVT.

The chain has TRBV7-9 and TRBJ1-4, with TRBD1 identical over 9 bases. Germline V CDR1 and CDR2: SEHNR, FQNEAQ (reference sequence). The CDR3 is 14 amino acids. V was pared by 5 bases and J by 5 bases, with 3 bases of the junction left unmatched. CDR3 in amino acids: CASSLGTGNEKLFF. The CDR3 nucleotides read TGTGCCAGCAGCCTCGGGACAGGGAATGAAAAACTGTTTTTT.

The chain employs TRBV4-3 and TRBJ1-1, with unresolved D. The V gene's germline CDR1 is LGHNA and CDR2 YSLEER. CDR3 length equals 15 residues. Trimming took 0 bases from V and 1 from J, leaving 9 bases between them. The CDR3 DNA is TGCGCCAGCAGCCAAGATGAGCGGCAGAACACTGAAGCTTTCTTT. Protein product: CASSQDERQNTEAFF.

The chain uses TRBV5-8 and TRBJ1-1; D gene unclear. V lost 9 bases, J lost 6 bases, and 12 bases lay in between. The CDR3 spans 11 residues. Germline values: CDR1 SGHTS, CDR2 YDEGEE. The CDR3 nucleotides are TGTGCCACCCTAACTTACGCTGAAGCTTTCTTT. Amino acids: CATLTYAEAFF.

The chain links TRBV11-2 to TRBJ2-3; 14 bases agree with TRBD2. V shed 5 bases, J shed 8 bases, and the junction held 9 bases outside the gene matches. CDR3 length: 16 amino acids. CDR1 and CDR2 from the germline V gene are SGHAT and FQNNGV. CDR3 sequence reads: CASSAGLAGGSGTQYF. DNA of the CDR3: TGTGCCAGCAGCGCCGGACTAGCGGGGGGCTCGGGTACGCAGTATTTT. Complete variable domain (other parts from reference TRBV11-2 and TRBJ2-3): EAGVAQSPRYKIIEKRQSVAFWCNPISGHATLYWYQQILGQGPKLLIQFQNNGVVDDSQLPKDRFSAERLKGVDSTLKIQPAKLEDSAVYLCASSAGLAGGSGTQYFGPGTRLTVL.

The V gene is TRBV6-5, the J gene TRBJ2-7; tentative D call: TRBD1 (6 bases). V lost 4 bases and J lost 6, with 13 bases in between. Germline values: CDR1 MNHEY, CDR2 SVGAGI. The CDR3 runs to 13 residues. The CDR3 sequence is CASSLLQGTEQYF. The CDR3 region has the DNA TGTGCCAGCAGTTTATTACAGGGTACCGAGCAGTACTTC.

The V gene is TRBV6-1, the J gene TRBJ1-6; a possible D gene is TRBD1 (6 bases). V was shortened by 5 bases and J by 8 bases, with 13 bases between the two germline ends. The CDR3 runs to 14 residues. Germline lookup yields CDR1 MNHNS and CDR2 SASEGT. The CDR3 coding sequence is TGTGCCAGCAGTAGGACAGCGGGGTATTCACCCCTCCACTTT. The encoded protein is CASSRTAGYSPLHF.

The chain carries TRBV12-5 and TRBJ2-1; TRBD2 matches 9 bases. CDR1 and CDR2 from the germline V gene are LGHNT and FRNRAP. The CDR3 has 15 residues. Trimming took 7 bases from V and 1 from J; bases not matched to a gene: 5. CDR3 nucleotides: TGTGCTAGTGCCTCTAGCGGGATGTCCTACAATGAGCAGTTCTTC. Encoded protein: CASASSGMSYNEQFF. Full variable domain (missing parts from reference TRBV12-5 and TRBJ2-1): DARVTQTPRHKVTEMGQEVTMRCQPILGHNTVFWYRQTMMQGLELLAYFRNRAPLDDSGMPKDRFSAEMPDATLATLKIQPSEPRDSAVYFCASASSGMSYNEQFFGPGTRLTVL.

The V call is TRBV5-1, the J call TRBJ1-5; perhaps TRBD1 as D (5 bases). The CDR3 has 15 amino acids. Per the germline V gene, CDR1 is SGHRS and CDR2 is YFSETQ. V was shortened by 0 bases and J by 4 bases, with 11 bases between the two germline ends. CDR3 nucleotides: TGCGCCAGCAGCTTGGGCCAGGGAGGGAATCAGCCCCAGCATTTT. Encoded protein: CASSLGQGGNQPQHF.

The chain uses TRBV2 and TRBJ1-5; possibly TRBD1 for D (6 bases). CDR3 length: 15 amino acids. The germline V and J ends were trimmed by 8 bases and 5 bases, with 19 bases remaining between them. CDR1 is SNHLY and CDR2 is FYNNEI in the germline V gene. CDR3 protein: CASSGGQGSHQPQHF. The DNA for the CDR3 is TGTGCCAGCTCCGGGGGGCAGGGGAGCCATCAGCCCCAGCATTTT.

The gene calls are TRBV7-9 and TRBJ1-4, with 10 bases aligning to TRBD1. This CDR3 is built from 15 residues. From germline, CDR1 is SEHNR and CDR2 FQNEAQ (reference sequence). The trim removed 2 bases at V and 8 bases at J, leaving 5 bases unmatched. CDR3 coding DNA: TGTGCCAGCAGCTTACAGACAGGGGGCAGGGAAAAACTGTTTTTT. Protein: CASSLQTGGREKLFF. Full variable domain (remainder filled in from reference TRBV7-9 and TRBJ1-4): DTGVSQNPRHKITKRGQNVTFRCDPISEHNRLYWYRQTLGQGPEFLTYFQNEAQLEKSRLLSDRFSAERPKGSFSTLEIQRTEQGDSAMYLCASSLQTGGREKLFFGSGTQLSVL.

The chain has TRBV7-2 and TRBJ2-5, with D possibly TRBD1 on 5 matching bases. The CDR3 loop spans 13 amino acids. Germline V gene sequence: CDR1 SGHTA, CDR2 FQGNSA. V lost 3 bases to trimming and J lost 5 bases, with 10 bases between them. CDR3 in amino acids: CASSFKNRETQYF. In DNA form, the CDR3 reads TGTGCCAGCAGCTTCAAAAACAGGGAGACCCAGTACTTC.

This sequence joins TRBV9 and TRBJ2-6; 9 bases align to TRBD1. This CDR3 has 19 amino acids. Trimming at V came to 1 base and at J to 1 base, leaving 9 bases not matched to a gene. Germline CDR1 SGDLS, CDR2 YYNGEE. In nucleotides, the CDR3 is TGTGCCAGCAGCGTAAAGGCGTGGGACAGGGAATCTGGGGCCAACGTCCTGACTTTC. Amino acids: CASSVKAWDRESGANVLTF.